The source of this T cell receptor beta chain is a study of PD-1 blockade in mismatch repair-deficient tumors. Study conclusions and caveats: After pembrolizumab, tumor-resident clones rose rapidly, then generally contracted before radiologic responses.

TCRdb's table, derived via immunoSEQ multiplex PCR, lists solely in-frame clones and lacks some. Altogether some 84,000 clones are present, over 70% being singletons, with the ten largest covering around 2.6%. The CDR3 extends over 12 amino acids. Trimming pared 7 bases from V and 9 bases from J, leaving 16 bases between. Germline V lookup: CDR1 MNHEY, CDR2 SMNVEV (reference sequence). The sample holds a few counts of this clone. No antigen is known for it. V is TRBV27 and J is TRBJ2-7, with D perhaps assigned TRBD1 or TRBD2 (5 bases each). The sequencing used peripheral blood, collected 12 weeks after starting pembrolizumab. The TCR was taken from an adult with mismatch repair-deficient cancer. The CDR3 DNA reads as TGTGCCAGCAAAACGGGACCTCACTCGCAGTACTTC. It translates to CASKTGPHSQYF.